This T cell receptor (beta chain) stems from a study of blood T cell repertoires in COVID-19. Study-level background: Whether acute or convalescent, the COVID-19 samples came from the United States, Italy and Spain. From T cells, B-cell-depleted T cells, or PBMCs came the material, which was cDNA or gDNA.

CDR1 is SGHRS, CDR2 YFSETQ, per germline. This CDR3 region has 14 residues. Trimming took off 0 bases at V and 2 bases at J, with 8 bases between the two ends. As handled by the study authors: Nucleated cell counts were estimated from reference gene primer amplification. The assay was immunoSEQ multiplex PCR, and TCRdb's table has in-frame clones only and misses some. That table is the source of V, J and clone size, and D and trimming were worked out from the DNA. The sample yields over 200,000 clones, about nine tenths seen once. The origin of this receptor is a woman in her fifties or sixties with acute or convalescent COVID-19. Sequenced: peripheral blood. The J gene is TRBJ1-2, the V gene TRBV5-1, with D perhaps TRBD1 (6 bases). CDR3 region: CASSLDRANYGYTF. CDR3 nucleotides: TGCGCCAGCAGCTTGGACAGGGCGAACTATGGCTACACCTTC.